Listed here are 29 T cell receptor beta chains from one sample, sequenced in a study of blood T cell repertoires in COVID-19. Libraries were prepared by immunoSEQ multiplex PCR; TCRdb keeps only in-frame clonotypes and omits some of them. Of 100,000 to 150,000 clones listed, approximately 87% are singletons. Sequenced: peripheral blood. Receptors originate from a man aged 50 or older with acute or convalescent COVID-19.

The CDR3: CASSLSPGQNTEAFF. The CDR3 DNA is TGCGCCAGCAGCTTGTCCCCGGGACAGAACACTGAAGCTTTCTTT. This rearrangement joins TRBV5-1 to TRBJ1-1, with D possibly being TRBD1 (6 bases). The length of the CDR3 is 15 residues. The V end lost 1 base, the J end lost 1 base, and 11 bases lay between the germline ends. From germline, CDR1 is SGHRS and CDR2 YFSETQ.

The chain combines TRBV6-5 with TRBJ1-2; weak D call: TRBD1 (6 bases). V lost 6 bases and J 4 bases, leaving 15 bases between the germline ends. Germline CDR1 and CDR2: MNHEY and SVGAGI. CDR3 length: 14 residues. The DNA of the CDR3 is TGTGCCAGCAGGCACAGGGCGAGTGGCTATGGCTACACCTTC. Amino acid sequence: CASRHRASGYGYTF.

The chain employs TRBV3-1 (or the pseudogene TRBV3-2) and TRBJ1-2; 8 positions agree with TRBD1. The junction had 9 bases not matched to a gene; V was cut back by 4 bases and J by 8 bases. This CDR3 has 14 residues. CDR1 LGHDT and CDR2 YNNKEL come from the germline V gene (reference sequence). The CDR3 is CASSPYQGAGGYTF. As DNA, the CDR3 is TGTGCCAGCAGCCCCTACCAGGGGGCGGGCGGCTACACCTTC.

The chain combines TRBV18 with TRBJ1-2, with 10 bases fitting TRBD1. CDR1 is KGHSH, CDR2 LQKENI, per germline. The ends lost 2 bases at V and 2 bases at J; junction bases unmatched: 8. The CDR3 spans 17 residues. The CDR3 sequence: CASSPETGGASNYGYTF. The CDR3 bases are TGTGCCAGCTCACCAGAGACAGGGGGCGCCTCCAACTATGGCTACACCTTC. Full variable domain (rest looked up from reference TRBV18 and TRBJ1-2): NAGVMQNPRHLVRRRGQEARLRCSPMKGHSHVYWYRQLPEEGLKFMVYLQKENIIDESGMPKERFSAEFPKEGPSILRIQQVVRGDSAAYFCASSPETGGASNYGYTFGSGTRLTVV.

V gene TRBV24-1 combines with J gene TRBJ2-3; 8 bases map to TRBD1. Germline CDR1 is KGHDR and CDR2 is SFDVKD. There are 15 residues in the CDR3. V lost 6 bases to trimming and J lost 3 bases; unmatched junction nucleotides: 7. CDR3 DNA: TGTGCCACCAGTATCGGCAGGGGGCAGACAGATACGCAGTATTTT. As protein: CATSIGRGQTDTQYF.

The chain combines TRBV11-2 with TRBJ2-6; 8 nucleotides agree with TRBD1. The V and J ends lost 5 bases and 4 bases, in that order; junction bases with no gene match: 4. This CDR3 has 15 amino acids. Germline CDR1 SGHAT, CDR2 FQNNGV. In nucleotides, the CDR3 is TGTGCCAGCAGCCAGGGGGCTAGCGGGGCCAACGTCCTGACTTTC. Translating it yields CASSQGASGANVLTF.

CDR3 in DNA: TGTGCCAGCAGCCAAGTAAGAAGGATTCAAGGAAGGGGAGCTTTCTTT. Residues: CASSQVRRIQGRGAFF. The rearrangement links TRBV14 to TRBJ1-1, with D possibly being TRBD1 (5 bases). The CDR3 is 16 residues long. The germline V gene has CDR1 SGHDN and CDR2 FVKESK. Trimming took 1 base from V and 10 from J, leaving 22 bases between them.

The V gene is TRBV4-2, the J gene TRBJ2-7, with TRBD1 matching over 7 bases. There are 16 residues in the CDR3. V gave up 0 bases and J gave up 1 base; unmatched junction bases: 6. Germline V gene data show CDR1 as LGHNA and CDR2 as YNFKEQ. The CDR3 region is CASSQEEGDSSYEQYF. CDR3 DNA: TGTGCCAGCAGCCAAGAGGAAGGGGACAGTTCCTACGAGCAGTACTTC.

This clone was seen just once. J is TRBJ1-5 and V is TRBV9; D is perhaps TRBD1 (5 bases). Trimming took off 0 bases at V and 6 bases at J, with 13 bases between the two ends. The germline V gene has CDR1 SGDLS and CDR2 YYNGEE. The CDR3 sequence is 15 residues long. The CDR3 DNA reads as TGTGCCAGCAGCGTAGGGTGGCAGGGAGGTCAGCCCCAGCATTTT. Amino acid sequence: CASSVGWQGGQPQHF.

The chain is built from TRBV21-1 and TRBJ1-2; the table's D gene call, TRBD1, was not cross checked with the DNA. TRBV21-1 is deemed a pseudogene. The length of the CDR3 is 14 residues. The chain's CDR3 is CASSSGQGAGGYTF. CDR3 sequence (DNA): TGTGCCAGCAGCTCCGGACAGGGGGCGGGGGGCTACACCTTC.

V gene TRBV30 combines with J gene TRBJ1-2, with D unresolved. V dropped 2 bases and J dropped 1 base, with 8 bases sitting between them. Germline lookup yields CDR1 GTSNPN and CDR2 SVGIG (reference sequence). The CDR3 runs 13 residues. CDR3 in amino acids: CAWSTEFNYGYTF. The CDR3, as DNA: TGTGCCTGGAGTACAGAATTTAACTATGGCTACACCTTC. The complete variable domain, with remaining parts taken from reference TRBV30 and TRBJ1-2, reads SQTIHQWPATLVQPVGSPLSLECTVEGTSNPNLYWYRQAAGRGLQLLFYSVGIGQISSEVPQNLSASRPQDRQFILSSKKLLLSDSGFYLCAWSTEFNYGYTFGSGTRLTVV.

The chain carries TRBV7-9 and TRBJ1-1; 8 bases line up with TRBD1. The V segment lost 5 bases and the J segment 4 bases; nucleotides outside the gene matches: 9. The germline V gene has CDR1 SEHNR and CDR2 FQNEAQ (reference sequence). This CDR3 spans 15 amino acids. The CDR3 region is CASSLTGGAGTEAFF. The CDR3 DNA reads TGTGCCAGCAGCCTCACAGGGGGTGCAGGCACTGAAGCTTTCTTT.

CDR3 nucleotide sequence: TGTGCCAGCAGTTTGAGGGGGCTTGGGAATTCACCCCTCCACTTT. Translated: CASSLRGLGNSPLHF. The chain uses TRBV27 and TRBJ1-6; 7 nucleotides align to TRBD1. This CDR3 region has 15 residues. Germline CDR1 and CDR2: MNHEY and SMNVEV (reference sequence). The trim removed 3 bases at V and 7 bases at J, leaving 6 bases unmatched.

The J gene is TRBJ1-2, the V gene TRBV11-3; 7 bases fit TRBD1. With V trimmed by 5 bases and J by 4 bases, 10 bases remained unmatched. There are 15 residues in the CDR3. CDR1 and CDR2 from the germline V gene are SGHNT and YENEEA. The CDR3 region is CASSLRDSGIYGYTF. CDR3 sequence (DNA): TGTGCCAGCAGCCTCCGGGACAGTGGAATCTATGGCTACACCTTC.

This chain connects TRBV27 to TRBJ2-7; TRBD2 matches at 8 bases. This CDR3 spans 15 amino acids. Germline trimming cut 5 bases from V and 7 bases from J; bases unmatched to any gene: 13. The germline CDR1 and CDR2 sequences are MNHEY and SMNVEV (reference sequence). The CDR3 bases are TGTGCCAGCAGTCCTACGGTGGCGGGAGGAGGTGAGCAGTACTTC. Translating it yields CASSPTVAGGGEQYF.

J is TRBJ1-3 and V is TRBV24-1; D is possibly TRBD1 (6 bases). Deletions cut 3 bases from V and 2 bases from J, with 19 bases between. CDR1 KGHDR and CDR2 SFDVKD come from the germline V gene. The CDR3 contains 18 residues. CDR3 nucleotide sequence: TGTGCCACCAGTGATCGCAGTTGGGGGGGCTCAACTGGAAACACCATATATTTT. It encodes CATSDRSWGGSTGNTIYF.

A remark on this clone: Other DNA sequences of this sample code for an identical CDR3. The rearrangement joins TRBV12-3 or TRBV12-4 to TRBJ1-5; D perhaps matches TRBD1 (5 bases). The CDR3 runs 13 residues. The V end lost 3 bases, the J end lost 5 bases, and 8 bases lay between the germline ends. The CDR3 region is CASSLAGDQPQHF. The CDR3 DNA is TGTGCCAGCAGTTTGGCGGGGGATCAGCCCCAGCATTTT.

This sequence joins TRBV18 and TRBJ1-1, with D tentatively TRBD1 (6 bases). Germline V CDR1 and CDR2: KGHSH, LQKENI. V was cut by 0 bases and J by 5 bases, with 10 bases left in between. CDR3 length: 14 amino acids. The CDR3 loop is CASSPPKGGTEAFF. The CDR3 coding sequence is TGTGCCAGCTCACCACCAAAAGGGGGTACTGAAGCTTTCTTT.

J is TRBJ2-5 and V is TRBV2, with TRBD2 matching over 7 bases. The V gene's germline CDR1 is SNHLY and CDR2 FYNNEI. The J segment lost 5 bases and the V segment lost 0 bases, leaving 6 bases of the junction unmatched. This CDR3 has 15 residues. In nucleotides, the CDR3 is TGTGCCAGCAGTGAAGCGGGAGGGCCTTGGGAGACCCAGTACTTC. Protein: CASSEAGGPWETQYF.

V gene TRBV9 combines with J gene TRBJ1-2; TRBD1 matches at 8 bases. The germline CDR1 and CDR2 sequences are SGDLS and YYNGEE. J was trimmed by 8 bases and V by 6 bases; bases with no gene match: 9. The CDR3 sequence is 13 residues long. The CDR3 spells CASTRGQGGGYTF. DNA for the CDR3: TGTGCCAGCACCCGAGGACAGGGAGGAGGCTACACCTTC.

The V gene is TRBV10-3, the J gene TRBJ2-3, with 13 bases aligning to TRBD2. The V and J ends lost 6 bases and 6 bases, in that order; junction bases with no gene match: 6. This CDR3 is built from 15 residues. Germline CDR1 and CDR2: ENHRY and SYGVKD. For the CDR3, the DNA is TGTGCCATCAGGCCAGGACTAGCGGGAGCGGATACGCAGTATTTT. Protein sequence: CAIRPGLAGADTQYF.

CDR3 nucleotides: TGCAGCGCCAGTGGAAACACCATATATTTT. Residues: CSASGNTIYF. The J gene is TRBJ1-3, the V gene TRBV29-1, with no clear D. Germline V lookup: CDR1 SQVTM, CDR2 ANQGSEA. There are 10 residues in the CDR3. V was clipped by 7 bases and J by 3 bases, with 4 bases between them.

The rearrangement links TRBV7-2 to TRBJ1-2, with 7 bases identical to TRBD1. With 5 bases clipped from V and 1 base from J, the junction kept 13 bases outside the gene matches. The CDR3 totals 17 residues. The germline gives CDR1 SGHTA, CDR2 FQGNSA. The CDR3 region is CASSTRLSGTDNYGYTF. The CDR3 DNA is TGTGCCAGCAGCACACGACTGTCCGGGACAGATAACTATGGCTACACCTTC.

In its sample, this clone was seen once. V is TRBV24-1 and J is TRBJ1-3; the D is unclear. V gave up 3 bases and J gave up 4 bases, with 6 bases separating them. The CDR3 loop spans 13 amino acids. Germline CDR1 reads KGHDR; CDR2 reads SFDVKD. CDR3 DNA: TGTGCCACCAGTGATCTACAGGGAAACACCATATATTTT. Amino acid sequence: CATSDLQGNTIYF.

The chain joins TRBV29-1 to TRBJ1-1, with D possibly TRBD1 on 6 matching bases. The V end was cut by 3 bases, the J end by 4 bases, with 12 bases between. Germline-derived CDR1 and CDR2 are SQVTM and ANQGSEA. The CDR3 sequence is 13 residues long. CDR3 in amino acids: CSVDGQRSTEAFF. CDR3 DNA: TGCAGCGTTGACGGACAGCGTAGCACTGAAGCTTTCTTT.

V gene TRBV7-9 combines with J gene TRBJ2-1, with D possibly TRBD2 on 5 matching bases. The V and J ends lost 5 bases and 4 bases respectively, with 9 bases between them. The CDR3 is 13 residues long. Germline CDR1 reads SEHNR; CDR2 reads FQNEAQ (reference sequence). The CDR3 DNA is TGTGCCAGCAGCCGGACTGGATACAATGAGCAGTTCTTC. Its translation: CASSRTGYNEQFF.

The rearrangement uses TRBV18 and TRBJ2-7; tentatively, D is TRBD1 (6 bases). The germline gives CDR1 KGHSH, CDR2 LQKENI. There are 14 residues in the CDR3. Trimming took off 3 bases at V and 4 bases at J, with 13 bases between the two ends. CDR3 protein: CASSPGQWRYEQYF. The CDR3 DNA sequence: TGTGCCAGCTCACCGGGACAATGGCGTTACGAGCAGTACTTC.

For the CDR3, the DNA is TGTGCCACCAGTGATTCCAGTGCTAGCGGGACCGAGCAGTACTTC. Amino acids: CATSDSSASGTEQYF. The J gene is TRBJ2-7, the V gene TRBV24-1; 9 bases fit TRBD2. V was clipped by 2 bases and J by 6 bases; unmatched bases: 7. The CDR3 runs 15 residues. Germline CDR1 and CDR2: KGHDR and SFDVKD.

DNA for the CDR3: TGTGCCAGCAGCTTGACCAGGCAGGGTAGCTCCTATAATTCACCCCTCCACTTT. Translating gives CASSLTRQGSSYNSPLHF. The chain has TRBV5-5 and TRBJ1-6, with D possibly matching TRBD1 (5 bases). CDR1 and CDR2 (germline): SGHKS, YYEKEE (reference sequence). CDR3 length: 18 amino acids. Trimming stripped 1 base from V and 0 bases from J, with 14 bases between.